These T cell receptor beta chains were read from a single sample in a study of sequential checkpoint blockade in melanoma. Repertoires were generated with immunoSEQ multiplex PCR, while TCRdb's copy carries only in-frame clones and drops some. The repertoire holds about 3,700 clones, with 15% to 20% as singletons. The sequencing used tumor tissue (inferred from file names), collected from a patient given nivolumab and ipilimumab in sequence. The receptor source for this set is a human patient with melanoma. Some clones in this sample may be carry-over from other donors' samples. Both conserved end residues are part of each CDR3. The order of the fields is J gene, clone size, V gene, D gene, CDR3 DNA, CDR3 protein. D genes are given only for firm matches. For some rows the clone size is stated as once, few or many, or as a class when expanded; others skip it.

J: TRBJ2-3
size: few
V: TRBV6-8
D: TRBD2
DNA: TGTGCCAGCCCTCCGGGCGGGGGGAGCACAGATACGCAGTATTTT
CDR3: CASPPGGGSTDTQYF

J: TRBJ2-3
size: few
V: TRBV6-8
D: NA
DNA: TGTGCCAGCAGTTTGCGATACAGGGCCACAGATACGCAGTATTTT
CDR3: CASSLRYRATDTQYF

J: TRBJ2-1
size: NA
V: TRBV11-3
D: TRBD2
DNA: TGTGCCAGCAGCCGGTCTCCTAGCGGGGGTTGGACCAATGAGCAGTTCTTC
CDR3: CASSRSPSGGWTNEQFF

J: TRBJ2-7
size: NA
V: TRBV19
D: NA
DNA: TGTGCCAGTAGTATAGGCGGTGGGGTTCTCGGCGAGCAGTACTTC
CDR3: CASSIGGGVLGEQYF

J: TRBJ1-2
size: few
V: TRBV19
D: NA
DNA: TGTGCCAGTAGGGGGAACACCGAGAACGACTATGGCTACACCTTC
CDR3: CASRGNTENDYGYTF

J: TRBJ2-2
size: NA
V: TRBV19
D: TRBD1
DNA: TGTGCCAGCTGGGACAGGACAACGAACACCGGGGAGCTGTTTTTT
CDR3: CASWDRTTNTGELFF

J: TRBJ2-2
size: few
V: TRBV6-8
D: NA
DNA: TGTGCCAGCAGCTCAACGAACACCGGGGAGCTGTTTTTT
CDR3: CASSSTNTGELFF

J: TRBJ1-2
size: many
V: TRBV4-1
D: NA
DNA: TGCGCCAGCAGCCAAGAGGGCAGGGATATCGATGGCTACACCTTC
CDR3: CASSQEGRDIDGYTF

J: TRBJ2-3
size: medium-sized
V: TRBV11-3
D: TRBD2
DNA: TGTGCCAGCAGCTTAACCGGGGGGGCCACAGATACGCAGTATTTT
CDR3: CASSLTGGATDTQYF

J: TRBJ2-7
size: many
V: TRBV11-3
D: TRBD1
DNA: TGTGCCAGCAGCCCACGAGGGACAGTTTACGAGCAGTACTTC
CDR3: CASSPRGTVYEQYF

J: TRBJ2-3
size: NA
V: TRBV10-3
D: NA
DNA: TGTGCCATCAGTGAGTTACTGGGGGGCACAGATACGCAGTATTTT
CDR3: CAISELLGGTDTQYF

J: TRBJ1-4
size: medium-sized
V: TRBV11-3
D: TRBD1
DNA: TGTGCCAGCAGCTTACCGACAGGGCGAGTGGGAGAAAAACTGTTTTTT
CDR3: CASSLPTGRVGEKLFF